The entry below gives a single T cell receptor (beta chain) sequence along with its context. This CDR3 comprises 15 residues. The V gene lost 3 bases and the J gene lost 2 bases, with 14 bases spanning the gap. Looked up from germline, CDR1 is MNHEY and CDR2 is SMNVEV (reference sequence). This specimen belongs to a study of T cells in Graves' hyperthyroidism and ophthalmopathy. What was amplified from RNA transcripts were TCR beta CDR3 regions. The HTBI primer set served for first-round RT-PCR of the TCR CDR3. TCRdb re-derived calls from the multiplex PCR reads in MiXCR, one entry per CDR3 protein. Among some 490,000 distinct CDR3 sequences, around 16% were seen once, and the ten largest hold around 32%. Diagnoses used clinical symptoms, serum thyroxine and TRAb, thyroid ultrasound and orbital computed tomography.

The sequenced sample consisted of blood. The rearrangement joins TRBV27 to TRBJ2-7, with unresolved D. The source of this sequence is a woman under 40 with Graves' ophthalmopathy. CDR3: CASSLSLWVPYEQYF. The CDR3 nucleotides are TGTGCCAGCAGTTTGAGTCTGTGGGTACCCTACGAGCAGTACTTC.